This T cell receptor beta chain is drawn from a study of CD8+ T cells in alopecia areata. Study details: Each of the treated patients was given oral tofacitinib, 5 to 10 mg twice daily, for moderate-to-severe alopecia areata. General study points: Tofacitinib significantly reduced both scalp clonality and expanded CD8+ clones among the top 100.

In each case, RNA was isolated and then reverse transcribed into cDNA as the sequencing template. Repertoires were generated with immunoSEQ multiplex PCR, while TCRdb's copy carries only in-frame clones and drops some. The data show 270,000 or so clones, roughly 64% seen once. Comment on this clone: Its cognate antigen is unknown.

CDR1 LNHDA and CDR2 SQIVND come from the germline V gene (reference sequence). The V end lost 6 bases, the J end lost 2 bases, and 8 bases lay between the germline ends. The CDR3 contains 12 residues. Indicated treatment: oral pan-JAK inhibitor, 5-10 mg twice daily. Peripheral blood and lesional scalp punch biopsies were taken from alopecia areata patients. The genes are TRBV19 and TRBJ2-7; D gene uncertain. Sequencing used CD4+ T cells sorted from blood, obtained at week 24, from a patient treated with tofacitinib. The sequence was collected from a human donor with alopecia areata. The CDR3 DNA is TGTGCCAGTAGGGGCCTGACCTACGAGCAGTACTTC. Translation gives CASRGLTYEQYF.